This is a list of T cell receptor beta chains from one sample in a study of beta chain features in type 1 diabetes. Method: immunoSEQ multiplex PCR; TCRdb's copy keeps in-frame clones and lacks some. In the table there are some 410,000 clones, 14% of which are singletons. Source material: naive CD4+ T cells from blood. Receptor source: a man under 40 in good health. The CDR3 runs from the conserved cysteine through the conserved F or W. A D gene is named only where the DNA matches it firmly. Some rows mark clone size as missing; the rest say once, few, many or name a class of expanded clone.

V	D	length	size	J	CDR3	DNA
TRBV5-1	NA	14	few	TRBJ2-3	CASSSPSSTDTQYF	TGCGCCAGCAGCTCTCCGTCGAGCACAGATACGCAGTATTTT
TRBV5-1	TRBD2	15	few	TRBJ2-1	CASSPKTSGRGEQFF	TGCGCCAGCAGCCCGAAGACTAGCGGGAGAGGAGAGCAGTTCTTC
TRBV5-1	TRBD2	16	NA	TRBJ2-1	CASSPRTSGSINEQFF	TGCGCCAGCAGCCCGAGGACTAGCGGGAGTATCAATGAGCAGTTCTTC
TRBV15	NA	12	NA	TRBJ1-5	CATSRVGWPQHF	TGTGCCACCAGCAGAGTGGGGTGGCCCCAGCATTTT
TRBV7-2	TRBD1	19	few	TRBJ2-3	CASSRTKWNTGGVTDTQYF	TGTGCCAGCAGCCGCACTAAATGGAACACAGGGGGCGTCACAGATACGCAGTATTTT
TRBV9	NA	15	NA	TRBJ2-2	CASSPEGGVAGELFF	TGTGCCAGCAGCCCCGAGGGCGGGGTCGCCGGGGAGCTGTTTTTT
TRBV6-5	NA	12	few	TRBJ2-5	CASRDWKETQYF	TGTGCCAGCAGGGACTGGAAAGAGACCCAGTACTTC
TRBV6-6	NA	15	NA	TRBJ2-3	CASSDTRGVLDTQYF	TGTGCCAGCAGTGACACGCGAGGGGTATTGGATACGCAGTATTTT
TRBV6-5	NA	11	NA	TRBJ2-1	CASSRDNEQFF	TGTGCCAGCAGTCGCGATAATGAGCAGTTCTTC
TRBV29-1	NA	15	few	TRBJ2-2	CSVRQSFANTGELFF	TGCAGCGTTAGACAGTCGTTCGCGAACACCGGGGAGCTGTTTTTT
TRBV11-2	NA	15	NA	TRBJ2-4	CASSLEGFAKNIQYF	TGTGCCAGCAGCTTAGAGGGCTTCGCCAAAAACATTCAGTACTTC
TRBV18	NA	13	NA	TRBJ2-2	CASSLEFTGELFF	TGTGCCAGCTCCCTGGAGTTCACCGGGGAGCTGTTTTTT
TRBV4-2	TRBD2	17	NA	TRBJ2-3	CASSQDHLAGGPDTQYF	TGTGCCAGCAGCCAAGATCATCTGGCGGGGGGGCCCGATACGCAGTATTTT
TRBV7-2	NA	13	few	TRBJ2-3	CASRGRGTDTQYF	TGTGCCAGCAGAGGCCGAGGCACAGATACGCAGTATTTT
TRBV25-1	TRBD1	17	few	TRBJ1-4	CASSEGTGFSTNEKLFF	TGTGCCAGCAGTGAAGGGACAGGTTTCTCAACTAATGAAAAACTGTTTTTT
TRBV7-2	NA	14	NA	TRBJ1-2	CASSLDRGSYGYTF	TGTGCCAGCAGCTTAGACCGGGGGAGCTATGGCTACACCTTC
TRBV30	NA	15	NA	TRBJ2-6	CAWSLSFSGANVLTF	TGTGCCTGGAGTCTTTCTTTCTCTGGGGCCAACGTCCTGACTTTC
TRBV27	NA	17	NA	TRBJ2-1	CASSGKAGRRAYNEQFF	TGTGCCAGCAGTGGGAAGGCTGGACGGAGGGCGTACAATGAGCAGTTCTTC
TRBV7-9	TRBD2	16	few	TRBJ2-3	CASSLSLAVPTDTQYF	TGTGCCAGCAGCTTATCTCTAGCGGTGCCCACAGATACGCAGTATTTT
TRBV18	TRBD1	21	NA	TRBJ2-6	CASSSFGRDRVSQSGANVLTF	TGTGCCAGCTCATCATTCGGCCGAGACAGGGTGTCTCAATCTGGGGCCAACGTCCTGACTTTC
TRBV4-1	NA	14	NA	TRBJ2-4	CASSQDWMANIQYF	TGCGCCAGCAGCCAAGATTGGATGGCGAACATTCAGTACTTC
TRBV7-9	NA	14	NA	TRBJ2-3	CATGRAGALDTQYF	TGTGCCACCGGAAGAGCAGGGGCATTGGATACGCAGTATTTT
TRBV30	NA	13	NA	TRBJ1-5	CAWNRDLRQPQHF	TGTGCCTGGAACAGGGATCTGCGGCAGCCCCAGCATTTT
TRBV11-3	TRBD1	13	NA	TRBJ1-2	CASSTDRGSGYTF	TGTGCCAGCAGTACAGACAGGGGCAGTGGCTACACCTTC
TRBV5-6	NA	14	few	TRBJ1-2	CASSLGPDNYGYTF	TGTGCCAGCAGCTTGGGGCCGGACAACTATGGCTACACCTTC
TRBV15	NA	13	NA	TRBJ1-1	CATSRDGLTEAFF	TGTGCCACCAGCAGAGACGGGCTCACTGAAGCTTTCTTT
TRBV7-9	NA	14	few	TRBJ1-2	CASSEGSLRYGYTF	TGTGCCAGCAGCGAGGGCTCTCTTCGCTATGGCTACACCTTC
TRBV5-4	NA	13	few	TRBJ2-5	CASSLERPETQYF	TGTGCCAGCAGCTTGGAGCGGCCGGAGACCCAGTACTTC
TRBV7-2	NA	17	NA	TRBJ2-7	CASSLTSSGAIAYEQYF	TGTGCCAGCAGCCTCACCTCTTCGGGGGCCATAGCCTACGAGCAGTACTTC
TRBV5-1	NA	15	few	TRBJ2-1	CATTRRDGPYNEQFF	TGCGCCACCACCCGGCGGGACGGGCCCTACAATGAGCAGTTCTTC
TRBV9	TRBD2	15	NA	TRBJ2-1	CASSPDVGGYNEQFF	TGTGCCAGCAGCCCAGATGTGGGAGGGTACAATGAGCAGTTCTTC
TRBV5-4	NA	14	NA	TRBJ2-5	CASSFDSRAETQYF	TGTGCCAGCAGCTTTGACTCGAGGGCCGAGACCCAGTACTTC